This T cell receptor beta chain appears in the sequencing data of a study of blood T cell repertoires in COVID-19 (dated by TCRdb to the early 2020s). With regard to the full study: The collaborator samples originated in the United States, Italy and Spain and spanned the acute and convalescent phases of COVID-19. Nearly every sample came with metadata listing a de-identified subject ID, COVID-19 status, age in years and sex. The samples were drawn from the first 160 participants of the ongoing ImmuneRACE study and from 1,200 or so subjects provided by 6 global collaborators. The prospective study material was composed of cDNA or gDNA derived from T cells, B-cell-depleted T cells, or PBMCs. Where HLA class I and class II types were available, the types were taken from metadata supplied by the sample provider, not from assay-based typing. The repertoires were made available in a free public database intended to serve as a resource for research on the immune response to SARS-CoV-2. Subjects who had been exposed to COVID-19, were actively infected with it, or had recovered from it provided the deeply sampled blood TCRbeta repertoires that made up the dataset. Study-level results and caveats: The amount of clinical and demographic metadata varied by source and participant and was provided uncurated.

In the case of this clone: Its antigen remains unidentified. Within one base of it there is no much larger clone, and no base qualities were kept.

TCRbeta CDR3 regions were amplified from genomic DNA by means of the immunoSEQ Assay, a bias-controlled multiplex PCR. Turning to the authors' computational methods: Within the assay, amplification of reference gene primers was used to estimate how many nucleated cells each sample contained. To quantify the absolute abundance of each unique TCRbeta CDR3 rearrangement, sequence reads were collapsed and filtered. For each sample, productive Simpson clonality was calculated as the square root of Simpson's diversity index across productive rearrangements. Not all clones reach the TCRdb copy of this immuneACCESS table, which keeps in-frame sequences only. Checked studies attribute under half of the gap to unresolved V genes and leave the rest unexplained. The DNA was the basis for D and trimming; V, J and clone size are from that table. Across this sample there are 150,000 or so clones, with about four fifths seen only once. The ten largest clones represent roughly 7.7% of the sample.

Each collaborating institution followed its own protocols to collect whole blood in K2EDTA tubes. Collaborator samples were shipped for TCRbeta analysis as frozen whole blood, isolated PBMCs, or DNA extracted from either sample type. The sequence came from a human donor with acute or convalescent COVID-19. The donor label of this sample is uncertain. The material sequenced was peripheral blood.

The DNA reads TGTGCCAGCAGCTCCATGCGGGGGTATGAGGGCTACACCTTC. Translated, it gives CASSSMRGYEGYTF. The rearrangement combines TRBV11-2 with TRBJ1-2; a tentative D match to TRBD1 spans 5 bases. The CDR3 contains 14 residues, cysteine and phenylalanine counted. The read is trimmed to its CDR3 DNA, 42 bases read in frame from base 1. The germline V gene yields SGHAT for CDR1 and FQNNGV for CDR2. At the junction V is shortened by 4 bases and J by 8 bases, with 17 bases in between.